The 30 T cell receptor beta chains presented below share a single source sample, sequenced in a study of blood T cell repertoires in COVID-19. Using immunoSEQ multiplex PCR, the repertoire was profiled, and TCRdb retains in-frame clones only, with some absent. The sample has 350,000 or so clones, about 90% seen once. The sequenced material came from peripheral blood. These receptors were collected from a woman aged 25 to 45 with COVID-19, enrolled during active disease.

This clone has only one observation. V gene TRBV5-1 combines with J gene TRBJ1-2; a weak D match, TRBD1 (6 bases). The CDR3 extends over 14 amino acids. The germline V and J ends were trimmed by 4 bases and 4 bases, with 14 bases remaining between them. Germline V gene sequence: CDR1 SGHRS, CDR2 YFSETQ. CDR3 nucleotide sequence: TGCGCCAGCAGCCCCAGGGGCAGATTCTATGGCTACACCTTC. Translating it yields CASSPRGRFYGYTF.

Of note for this clone: The identical CDR3 is also encoded by other nucleotide sequences in the sample. V gene TRBV10-3 combines with J gene TRBJ2-1; D may be TRBD2 (6 bases). Trimming took 4 bases from V and 6 from J, leaving 7 bases between them. Germline CDR1 is ENHRY and CDR2 is SYGVKD. The CDR3 sequence is 12 residues long. DNA for the CDR3: TGTGCCATCAGTGCGGGGGTCAATGAGCAGTTCTTC. This gives the protein CAISAGVNEQFF.

The rearrangement uses TRBV7-3 and TRBJ2-3; D ambiguous. The length of the CDR3 is 12 residues. V dropped 3 bases and J dropped 5 bases, with 6 bases sitting between them. The germline V gene has CDR1 SGHTA and CDR2 FQGTGA. The CDR3 nucleotides read TGTGCCAGCAGCTTTGGAGTAGATACGCAGTATTTT. The encoded protein is CASSFGVDTQYF.

This chain links TRBV6-5 with TRBJ2-5; 14 bases map to TRBD2. CDR1 is MNHEY, CDR2 SVGAGI, per germline. V lost 6 bases, J lost 4 bases, and 4 bases stayed unmatched. This CDR3 has 15 amino acids. This CDR3 reads CASSRGLAGAETQYF. In DNA, the CDR3 is TGTGCCAGCAGCCGGGGACTAGCGGGAGCAGAGACCCAGTACTTC.

J is TRBJ2-2 and V is TRBV19; D remains unclear. CDR1 LNHDA and CDR2 SQIVND come from the germline V gene (reference sequence). CDR3 size: 12 residues. The V end was cut by 5 bases, the J end by 6 bases, with 7 bases between. The CDR3 nucleotides are TGTGCCAGTAGTTCTAATGCCGGGGAGCTGTTTTTT. It translates to CASSSNAGELFF.

This chain uses TRBV1 with TRBJ2-7; the listed D gene, TRBD2, was not tested against the DNA. TRBV1 is shown as a pseudogene. The CDR3 length is 15 residues. In nucleotides, the CDR3 is TGCACCAGCAGCCACGGACTAGCGGGGGGCTACGAGCAGTACTTC. Protein product: CTSSHGLAGGYEQYF.

The chain carries TRBV4-3 and TRBJ2-1; 9 positions agree with TRBD2. The CDR3 covers 14 residues. Germline loops: CDR1 LGHNA, CDR2 YSLEER. J was trimmed by 9 bases and V by 5 bases; bases with no gene match: 8. CDR3 sequence: CASSVSAGGVEQFF. The CDR3 nucleotides read TGCGCCAGCAGCGTTTCAGCGGGAGGTGTTGAGCAGTTCTTC.

V is TRBV24-1 and J is TRBJ2-3; D unclear. Trimming took off 7 bases at V and 3 bases at J, with 16 bases between the two ends. CDR3 length: 15 amino acids. Germline assignment: CDR1 KGHDR and CDR2 SFDVKD. CDR3 DNA sequence: TGTGCCACCAGGGTGACGCCACCTAGAACAGATACGCAGTATTTT. It yields the protein CATRVTPPRTDTQYF.

The genes are TRBV18 and TRBJ1-1; D gene uncertain. Trimming stripped 2 bases from V and 0 bases from J, with 10 bases between. The CDR3 length is 15 residues. Germline V gene data show CDR1 as KGHSH and CDR2 as LQKENI. CDR3 in DNA: TGTGCCAGCTCACCAACGACGGGAATGAACACTGAAGCTTTCTTT. Translated, it gives CASSPTTGMNTEAFF.

The rearrangement links TRBV19 to TRBJ2-1; D is undetermined. Between the trimmed V and J ends, which lost 5 bases and 2 bases, there was a span of 10 bases. The CDR3 spans 14 residues. Germline V gene sequence: CDR1 LNHDA, CDR2 SQIVND (reference sequence). CDR3 sequence reads: CASSPSTPYNEQFF. CDR3 coding DNA: TGTGCCAGTAGTCCTTCGACTCCCTACAATGAGCAGTTCTTC. The whole variable domain, remainder taken from reference TRBV19 and TRBJ2-1, is DGGITQSPKYLFRKEGQNVTLSCEQNLNHDAMYWYRQDPGQGLRLIYYSQIVNDFQKGDIAEGYSVSREKKESFPLTVTSAQKNPTAFYLCASSPSTPYNEQFFGPGTRLTVL.

The V gene is TRBV4-1, the J gene TRBJ2-2; possibly TRBD2 for D (6 bases). V shed 3 bases and J shed 3 bases, with 11 bases lying between them. Germline V gives CDR1 MGHRA, CDR2 YSYEKL. The CDR3 covers 15 residues. CDR3 nucleotides: TGCGCCAGCAGCCAGGAGGGGCGACACACCGGGGAGCTGTTTTTT. Translation gives CASSQEGRHTGELFF.

The chain carries TRBV27 and TRBJ2-2, with TRBD2 matching over 8 bases. Per germline, CDR1 MNHEY and CDR2 SMNVEV (reference sequence). J was trimmed by 0 bases and V by 6 bases; bases with no gene match: 15. The CDR3 runs 19 residues. The CDR3 is CASSQRAGGTFSNTGELFF. The CDR3 coding sequence is TGTGCCAGCAGCCAGAGGGCGGGGGGCACCTTCTCGAACACCGGGGAGCTGTTTTTT.

This rearrangement joins TRBV24-1 to TRBJ2-1, with 9 bases lining up with TRBD2. The CDR3 consists of 12 residues. The V gene's germline CDR1 is KGHDR and CDR2 SFDVKD. Trimming cost V 9 bases and J 6 bases; bases outside gene matches: 2. The CDR3: CATAGGSNEQFF. The CDR3 DNA follows: TGTGCCACCGCGGGAGGGTCCAATGAGCAGTTCTTC.

The chain recombines TRBV5-5 with TRBJ2-7; 9 nucleotides agree with TRBD1. V shed 4 bases, J shed 6 bases, and the junction held 2 bases outside the gene matches. Germline V gene lookup returns CDR1 SGHKS and CDR2 YYEKEE (reference sequence). The CDR3 has 12 amino acids. The CDR3 loop reads CASSGTGREQYF. The CDR3 coding sequence is TGTGCCAGCAGCGGGACAGGGCGCGAGCAGTACTTC.

This chain links TRBV2 with TRBJ2-7; 9 bases agree with TRBD1. Trimming cost V 9 bases and J 4 bases; bases outside gene matches: 10. This CDR3 region has 14 residues. CDR1 is SNHLY, CDR2 FYNNEI, per germline. The CDR3 DNA sequence: TGTGCCAGAACAACCGGGACAGGGAAGTACGAGCAGTACTTC. It codes for CARTTGTGKYEQYF.

As DNA, the CDR3 is TGTGCCAGCTCACAGGTAGGGACAAACAATCAGCCCCAGCATTTT. It translates to CASSQVGTNNQPQHF. The rearrangement uses TRBV18 and TRBJ1-5, with D perhaps matching TRBD1 (6 bases). The CDR3 runs 15 residues. Per the germline V gene, CDR1 is KGHSH and CDR2 is LQKENI. V lost 4 bases and J lost 3, with 13 bases in between.

The V gene is TRBV5-8, the J gene TRBJ2-1, with D hard to call. The germline V and J ends were trimmed by 3 bases and 2 bases, with 3 bases remaining between them. The length of the CDR3 is 12 residues. Per the germline V gene, CDR1 is SGHTS and CDR2 is YDEGEE. CDR3 in amino acids: CASSSPYNEQFF. CDR3 coding DNA: TGTGCCAGCAGCTCTCCCTACAATGAGCAGTTCTTC.

This clone has only one observation. The chain employs TRBV30 and TRBJ2-7; possible D gene TRBD2, 6 bases. From germline, CDR1 is GTSNPN and CDR2 SVGIG (reference sequence). Trimming took off 3 bases at V and 2 bases at J, with 20 bases between the two ends. The CDR3 length is 16 residues. In nucleotides, the CDR3 is TGTGCCTGGAGCGCACCGGGACTCCCCATTCCCTACGAGCAGTACTTC. Its protein product is CAWSAPGLPIPYEQYF. Drawing the rest from reference TRBV30 and TRBJ2-7, the complete variable domain is SQTIHQWPATLVQPVGSPLSLECTVEGTSNPNLYWYRQAAGRGLQLLFYSVGIGQISSEVPQNLSASRPQDRQFILSSKKLLLSDSGFYLCAWSAPGLPIPYEQYFGPGTRLTVT.

The gene calls are TRBV18 and TRBJ2-7; TRBD1 matches at 12 bases. Germline assignment: CDR1 KGHSH and CDR2 LQKENI. The V and J ends lost 3 bases and 6 bases, in that order; junction bases with no gene match: 3. The CDR3 length is 14 residues. CDR3 coding DNA: TGTGCCAGCTCACCCGGGACAGGGGGCGCCGAGCAGTACTTC. Translating gives CASSPGTGGAEQYF.

The chain couples TRBV5-1 to TRBJ2-7, with 7 bases identical to TRBD1. The CDR3 consists of 19 residues. The V gene's germline CDR1 is SGHRS and CDR2 YFSETQ. Germline trimming cut 4 bases from V and 0 bases from J; bases unmatched to any gene: 19. CDR3 nucleotides: TGCGCCAGCAGCCTTGGGACAGCTACAAACTACCCGAGCTCCTACGAGCAGTACTTC. Translation: CASSLGTATNYPSSYEQYF. Using reference TRBV5-1 and TRBJ2-7 for the parts outside the CDR3, the full variable domain is KAGVTQTPRYLIKTRGQQVTLSCSPISGHRSVSWYQQTPGQGLQFLFEYFSETQRNKGNFPGRFSGRQFSNSRSEMNVSTLELGDSALYLCASSLGTATNYPSSYEQYFGPGTRLTVT.

This chain uses TRBV4-1 with TRBJ2-1; a possible D gene is TRBD1 (6 bases). CDR1 is MGHRA and CDR2 is YSYEKL in the germline V gene. Between the trimmed V and J ends, which lost 1 base and 2 bases, there was a span of 12 bases. CDR3 length equals 16 residues. DNA of the CDR3: TGCGCCAGCAGCCAAGTGGGGCAGGGGACCTACAATGAGCAGTTCTTC. This gives the protein CASSQVGQGTYNEQFF.

The rearrangement links TRBV2 to TRBJ1-4; TRBD1 might be the D (6 bases). CDR3 size: 14 residues. Trimming stripped 5 bases from V and 7 bases from J, with 14 bases between. The germline V gene encodes CDR1 SNHLY and CDR2 FYNNEI. The CDR3 spells CASSTDRQGEKLFF. In nucleotides, the CDR3 is TGTGCCAGCAGTACCGACAGGCAGGGTGAAAAACTGTTTTTT.

This clone appeared a single time. The chain carries TRBV3-1 (or the pseudogene TRBV3-2) and TRBJ2-3, with TRBD2 matching over 8 bases. V was pared by 1 base and J by 5 bases, with 2 bases of the junction left unmatched. The CDR3 loop spans 14 amino acids. Germline loops: CDR1 LGHDT, CDR2 YNNKEL (reference sequence). CDR3 bases: TGTGCCAGCAGCCAAGTAAGCGGGAGAGATACGCAGTATTTT. It is translated as CASSQVSGRDTQYF.

J is TRBJ2-5 and V is TRBV7-6, with 7 bases matching TRBD1. The V gene end was trimmed by 5 bases and the J gene end by 5 bases; junction bases not matched to a gene: 11. In germline, CDR1 is SGHVS, CDR2 FNYEAQ. This CDR3 contains 15 residues. Here the CDR3 reads CASSPTDRMGETQYF. The CDR3 nucleotides are TGTGCCAGCAGCCCCACGGACAGGATGGGGGAGACCCAGTACTTC.

CDR3 nucleotide sequence: TGTGCCAGCAGCCCGAGAACAGATACGCAGTATTTT. It yields the protein CASSPRTDTQYF. The V and J genes are TRBV6-2 or TRBV6-3 and TRBJ2-3, with D unclear. This CDR3 contains 12 residues. In germline, CDR1 is MNHEY, CDR2 SVGEGT. V lost 6 bases, J lost 3 bases, and 7 bases lay in between.

Notes on this clone: One junction end does not reproduce the germline sequence, and a read error may be involved. This chain links TRBV28 with TRBJ1-2, with 9 bases matching TRBD1. This CDR3 has 15 residues. Germline lookup yields CDR1 MDHEN and CDR2 SYDVKM. CDR3 DNA sequence: TGTGCCAGCAGTCCTGGGACAGGGAATAACGATGGCTACACCTTC. It is translated as CASSPGTGNNDGYTF.

V usage is TRBV7-9 and J usage is TRBJ2-5; no clear D. CDR3 length: 12 amino acids. The germline V gene has CDR1 SEHNR and CDR2 FQNEAQ (reference sequence). Trimming pared 1 base from V and 7 bases from J, leaving 7 bases between. The DNA of the CDR3 is TGTGCCAGCAGCTTAGAGTCGAGGACCCAGTACTTC. The encoded protein is CASSLESRTQYF.

The chain has TRBV19 and TRBJ2-1; a weak D match, TRBD1 (6 bases). Germline V lookup: CDR1 LNHDA, CDR2 SQIVND (reference sequence). The CDR3 runs 15 residues. V was clipped by 3 bases and J by 1 base, with 10 bases between them. CDR3 coding DNA: TGTGCCAGTAGTATGCCTCAGGGGTCCTACAATGAGCAGTTCTTC. Protein sequence: CASSMPQGSYNEQFF.

The V and J genes are TRBV30 and TRBJ1-1; TRBD1 is a possible D gene (6 bases). Germline V gives CDR1 GTSNPN, CDR2 SVGIG (reference sequence). V lost 5 bases, J lost 5 bases, and 12 bases lay in between. The CDR3 is 12 residues long. CDR3 sequence reads: CAWGTGFTEAFF. The CDR3 bases are TGTGCCTGGGGAACAGGGTTTACTGAAGCTTTCTTT.

The chain combines TRBV6-2 or TRBV6-3 with TRBJ2-5, with 7 nucleotides matching TRBD1. Trimming took 5 bases from V and 4 from J; bases not matched to a gene: 13. Germline assignment: CDR1 MNHEY and CDR2 SVGEGT. This CDR3 contains 16 residues. This chain's CDR3 is CASSPWTGSPVETQYF. The DNA for the CDR3 is TGTGCCAGCAGTCCCTGGACAGGTAGTCCGGTAGAGACCCAGTACTTC.